This TCR beta chain was captured by sequencing in a study of T cell responses to AZD1222 COVID-19 vaccine. Whole-study context: Researchers grouped second doses given at about 4 or about 12 weeks into one pool.

General study points: It should be noted that donors were predominantly white British and more often female, and clonal diversity was possibly underestimated.

Concerning this clone: Its target is not known.

Trimming stripped 6 bases from V and 7 bases from J, with 19 bases between. The CDR3 length is 14 residues. CDR1 and CDR2 (germline): LNHDA, SQIVND (reference sequence). Assay: immunoSEQ multiplex PCR; the TCRdb copy retains only in-frame clones and omits some. This sample has 100,000 or so clones; around 90% occur once, and the top ten carry 16%. The material sequenced was peripheral blood, taken on day 0 of AZD1222 vaccination. The V gene is TRBV19, the J gene TRBJ2-7; D call uncertain. The sequence derives from an adult in good health. The CDR3 DNA follows: TGTGCCAGTAGCACTACCCATGGACGCGCAGAGCAGTACTTC. Its protein product is CASSTTHGRAEQYF.